This paragraph covers one T cell receptor (beta chain) sequence. The antigen is not known. The record originates from a study of regulatory T cells in long-lasting Graves disease. Study as a whole: It was over 5 years of antithyroid drugs, with positive TSH receptor antibodies, that meant persistent Graves' disease. Study results and limitations: TRBV28 was favored in persistent disease, as were TRBJ1-2 and TRBJ2-5.

Time point of the sample: persistent/refractory GD, antithyroid drugs over 5 years with positive TRAb. With RNA extracted from PBMCs as input, the TCR library was made. Germline CDR1 reads SNHLY; CDR2 reads FYNNEI. This CDR3 comprises 15 residues. V was pared by 1 base and J by 2 bases, with 8 bases between. Arm-PCR of CDR3 regions with iRepertoire HTBI primers generated TCR beta libraries. The authors' processing: Across the samples, identification revealed 60 to 75 TRBV and 12 to 15 TRBJ segments. TCRdb reanalysed the multiplex PCR reads using MiXCR and keeps one entry per CDR3 protein. The V and J calls here are based on TCRdb, not the publication. The sample has about 430,000 distinct CDR3 sequences, over 20% seen once.

The receptor comes from a female donor with Graves disease. The material sequenced was peripheral blood mononuclear cells (PBMCs), taken when the disease was refractory, from a patient treated with antithyroid drugs. V usage is TRBV2 and J usage is TRBJ1-4; tentatively, D is TRBD1 (5 bases). The CDR3 is CASSEEPGTNEKLFF. The CDR3 nucleotides are TGTGCCAGCAGTGAAGAGCCAGGGACTAATGAAAAACTGTTTTTT.